Listed below are T cell receptor beta chains from one sample, sequenced in a study of shared clonotypes between healthy human individuals. Some clones are missing from TCRdb's copy, which holds only in-frame ones; the method was immunoSEQ multiplex PCR. The sample lists some 1,600,000 clones, around 98% seen once, with roughly 0.4% in the top ten. Material: naive CD4+ T cells sorted from blood. The receptor source for this set is a man aged 25 to 45 in good health. Each CDR3 is given with its conserved first and last residue. The order of the fields is CDR3 protein, V gene, D gene. A D gene is named only where the DNA matches it firmly.

CDR3: CASSPQGGGETQYF; V: TRBV7-2; D: -
CDR3: CASRVSLYKVHNEKLFF; V: TRBV21-1; D: -
CDR3: CASSRMTGTTQETQYF; V: TRBV7-6; D: TRBD1
CDR3: CASSPTLRREGRYEQYF; V: TRBV7-6; D: TRBD2
CDR3: CASSLGTPGEYF; V: TRBV5-1; D: -
CDR3: CASGLVNQAGVVDNEQFF; V: TRBV12-5; D: TRBD2
CDR3: CASSRLQGASGSYEQYF; V: TRBV11-2; D: -
CDR3: CASSERREAGELFF; V: TRBV6-1; D: -
CDR3: CASSQVSGGDTGELFF; V: TRBV4-3; D: TRBD2
CDR3: CAWRRLAGVYEQYF; V: TRBV30; D: TRBD2
CDR3: CASSQDGAGGETQYF; V: TRBV4-1; D: TRBD2
CDR3: CASSQASGTRRTDTQYF; V: TRBV4-3; D: TRBD2
CDR3: CASSLPGTSGGTGELFF; V: TRBV7-9; D: TRBD2
CDR3: CASSLDLLQGNTIYF; V: TRBV5-1; D: TRBD1
CDR3: CASSYGGPNTEAFF; V: TRBV6-5; D: -
CDR3: CASSSQGYEQYF; V: TRBV5-1; D: -
CDR3: CASCISAVGEQFF; V: TRBV27; D: -
CDR3: CASTLRTESYGYTF; V: TRBV28; D: -
CDR3: CASSLPDGRRGYEQYF; V: TRBV28; D: -
CDR3: CASSLVGRVPYNEQFF; V: TRBV18; D: -
CDR3: CASSSTGGFEDEQYF; V: TRBV5-1; D: TRBD1
CDR3: CASSYSLAGGPLGEQYF; V: TRBV6-9; D: TRBD2
CDR3: CAISEAGDGRDSGELFF; V: TRBV10-3; D: -
CDR3: CASAPQGMNTEAFF; V: TRBV18; D: -
CDR3: CASSPETTRGRDYEQYF; V: TRBV13; D: -
CDR3: CATSLSGGGTNEKLFF; V: TRBV15; D: TRBD1